These 5 T cell receptor beta chains were all obtained from the same sample, sequenced in a study of spatial heterogeneity in lung cancer (dated by TCRdb to about 2019). The meaning of the sample's time point label: blood at routine non-recurrence follow-up after resection. Whole RNA extracted from tumor and nontumor lung tissue, or from cryopreserved PBMC samples, was used for TCR sequencing without cell sorting. Libraries were prepared through 5' RACE. Sequenced on a NextSeq 500. Using fastp at Q25 and MiXCR, TCRdb reprocessed the public reads and kept productive beta chains. Each CDR3 protein appears once, grouped with its most common genes and DNA. The sample profile shows around 110,000 distinct CDR3 sequences; 12% of them were found once. Approximately 17% of the sample lies in the top ten. This specimen was PBMCs, taken at follow-up. These receptors came from a male donor with early-stage non-small cell lung cancer.

Comments on this clonotype: An end of the junction differs from the germline gene, which may be a read error. The genes are TRBV3-1 and TRBJ2-1; D remains ambiguous. This CDR3 region has 12 residues. CDR1 is LGHDT, CDR2 YNNKEL, per germline (reference sequence). CDR3 sequence (DNA): TGTGCCAGCAACCAACTTAGCAATGAGCAGTTCTTC. Translating it yields CASNQLSNEQFF.

A remark on this clonotype: An end of the junction does not agree with germline; a read error may underlie this. J is TRBJ1-6 and V is TRBV7-9, with D unresolved. The CDR3 covers 17 residues. CDR1 and CDR2 from the germline V gene are SEHNR and FQNEAQ (reference sequence). CDR3 DNA: TGTACCAGCAGCCGCCCGTCGATGAGCTCCTATAATTCACCCCTCCACTTT. It translates to CTSSRPSMSSYNSPLHF.

This clonotype was seen at least ten times. This chain uses TRBV11-3 with TRBJ2-2, with D perhaps matching TRBD1 (5 bases). Trimming took 4 bases from V and 8 from J, leaving 14 bases between them. The germline CDR1 and CDR2 sequences are SGHNT and YENEEA. CDR3 size: 14 residues. CDR3 DNA: TGTGCCAGCAGCTCTCGTGGGGCAAATGGGGAGCTGTTTTTT. The encoded protein is CASSSRGANGELFF.

The chain recombines TRBV28 with TRBJ2-7; D is unresolved. V was trimmed by 6 bases and J by 7 bases, leaving 16 bases between them. The CDR3 length is 13 residues. Per the germline V gene, CDR1 is MDHEN and CDR2 is SYDVKM. The CDR3 DNA sequence: TGTGCCAGCAGATCTACGACCGGTAGAGAGCAGTACTTC. Translating it yields CASRSTTGREQYF.

This clonotype was picked up a small number of times. The V gene is TRBV7-9, the J gene TRBJ2-7; D may be TRBD1 or TRBD2 (5 bases each). V lost 5 bases and J lost 2, with 7 bases in between. The length of the CDR3 is 12 residues. Germline CDR1 SEHNR, CDR2 FQNEAQ (reference sequence). The CDR3 coding sequence is TGTGCCAGCAGCCAGGGAGCCTACGAGCAGTACTTC. Residues: CASSQGAYEQYF. Filled out from reference TRBV7-9 and TRBJ2-7, the complete variable domain reads DTGVSQNPRHKITKRGQNVTFRCDPISEHNRLYWYRQTLGQGPEFLTYFQNEAQLEKSRLLSDRFSAERPKGSFSTLEIQRTEQGDSAMYLCASSQGAYEQYFGPGTRLTVT.